The 31 T cell receptor beta chains reported below all come from one sample, sequenced in a study of cytomegalovirus exposure and HLA in healthy donors. 60 Vbeta and 13 Jbeta primers were used in PCR. Repertoires were generated with immunoSEQ multiplex PCR, while TCRdb's copy carries only in-frame clones and drops some. Of 130,000 or so clones in the sample, more than 75% were seen once. The sequenced material came from PBMCs. All receptors come from a male donor in good health and CMV-seronegative.

This clone was seen a few times. The V gene is TRBV30, the J gene TRBJ1-1, with 10 positions matching TRBD1. The CDR3 contains 13 residues. After removal of 5 bases from V and 4 bases from J, the junction contained 4 bases not matched to a gene. Per the germline V gene, CDR1 is GTSNPN and CDR2 is SVGIG (reference sequence). The CDR3 sequence is CAWDRGLGTEAFF. The CDR3, as DNA: TGTGCCTGGGACAGGGGGCTGGGCACTGAAGCTTTCTTT.

This clone was picked up one time. The gene calls are TRBV6-5 and TRBJ2-7, with a tentative D call TRBD1 (5 bases). In germline, CDR1 is MNHEY, CDR2 SVGAGI. The CDR3 consists of 14 residues. V lost 0 bases to trimming and J lost 4 bases, with 10 bases between them. The CDR3 nucleotides read TGTGCCAGCAGTTACTCCAGGGCGACGTACGAGCAGTACTTC. Its translation: CASSYSRATYEQYF.

The chain couples TRBV7-9 to TRBJ1-2; D perhaps matches TRBD1 (5 bases). The CDR3 sequence is 15 residues long. V shed 5 bases and J shed 2 bases, with 15 bases lying between them. Per the germline V gene, CDR1 is SEHNR and CDR2 is FQNEAQ (reference sequence). The CDR3 DNA is TGTGCCAGCAGCGATCCAAGGACATCCAACTATGGCTACACCTTC. It translates to CASSDPRTSNYGYTF. Full variable domain (remainder filled in from reference TRBV7-9 and TRBJ1-2): DTGVSQNPRHKITKRGQNVTFRCDPISEHNRLYWYRQTLGQGPEFLTYFQNEAQLEKSRLLSDRFSAERPKGSFSTLEIQRTEQGDSAMYLCASSDPRTSNYGYTFGSGTRLTVV.

The chain couples TRBV4-3 to TRBJ1-2, with D unclear. Germline V gene data show CDR1 as LGHNA and CDR2 as YSLEER. Trimming pared 3 bases from V and 5 bases from J, leaving 13 bases between. This CDR3 region has 14 residues. The CDR3 coding sequence is TGCGCCAGCAGCCACTCGGGAGGACCGTATGGCTACACCTTC. Its protein is CASSHSGGPYGYTF.

This chain joins TRBV5-4 and TRBJ2-6; a possible D gene is TRBD1 (5 bases). Germline V gene data show CDR1 as SGHNT and CDR2 as YYREEE (reference sequence). The V end was cut by 1 base, the J end by 2 bases, with 10 bases between. The CDR3 has 16 residues. The CDR3 DNA is TGTGCCAGCAGCTTGCTAAAGGGGACTGGGGCCAACGTCCTGACTTTC. This translates into CASSLLKGTGANVLTF.

The V call is TRBV7-6, the J call TRBJ2-7; 7 nucleotides match TRBD2. The V segment lost 5 bases and the J segment 6 bases; nucleotides outside the gene matches: 7. The CDR3 spans 13 residues. Germline values: CDR1 SGHVS, CDR2 FNYEAQ. This chain's CDR3 is CASSGGVNLEQYF. For the CDR3, the DNA is TGTGCCAGCAGCGGGGGGGTGAATCTCGAGCAGTACTTC.

The gene calls are TRBV7-2 and TRBJ2-3, with 9 bases fitting TRBD2. Trimming at V came to 6 bases and at J to 2 bases, leaving 9 bases not matched to a gene. The germline V gene encodes CDR1 SGHTA and CDR2 FQGNSA. This CDR3 has 16 residues. The chain's CDR3 is CASSTRLAANTDTQYF. CDR3 bases: TGTGCCAGCAGTACTCGACTAGCGGCTAACACAGATACGCAGTATTTT.

The chain uses TRBV30 and TRBJ1-4, with TRBD1 matching 7 bases. J gave up 8 bases and V 4 bases, and 4 bases lay outside the gene matches. The CDR3 is 12 amino acids. Germline V gives CDR1 GTSNPN, CDR2 SVGIG (reference sequence). CDR3 sequence reads: CAWNLGQEKLFF. The CDR3 nucleotides are TGTGCCTGGAACCTGGGACAGGAAAAACTGTTTTTT.

The V gene is TRBV5-6, the J gene TRBJ1-5; a weak D match, TRBD1 (6 bases). Germline CDR1 and CDR2: SGHDT and YYEEEE. The CDR3 sequence is 15 residues long. V was cut by 0 bases and J by 6 bases, with 13 bases left in between. CDR3 sequence (DNA): TGTGCCAGCAGCTTGGGGGTGGGGGCCGGTCAGCCCCAGCATTTT. Protein: CASSLGVGAGQPQHF.

About this clone itself: The junction departs from germline at one end; a sequencing error may be responsible. The rearrangement links TRBV2 to TRBJ1-4, with 7 bases matching TRBD1. The CDR3 is 14 amino acids. Germline V gives CDR1 SNHLY, CDR2 FYNNEI. CDR3 in amino acids: CASRSGTENEELFF. DNA for the CDR3: TGTGCCAGCCGATCCGGGACAGAGAATGAAGAACTGTTTTTT. Based on the CDR3 plus reference TRBV2 and TRBJ1-4, the full variable domain is EPEVTQTPSHQVTQMGQEVILRCVPISNHLYFYWYRQILGQKVEFLVSFYNNEISEKSEIFDDQFSVERPDGSNFTLKIRSTKLEDSAMYFCASRSGTENEELFFGSGTQLSVL.

As for this clone: Sequence at one end of the junction differs from germline and may be a read error. The rearrangement joins TRBV6-1 to TRBJ2-3; D not resolved. Germline V gene sequence: CDR1 MNHNS, CDR2 SASEGT. The CDR3 runs 14 residues. This CDR3 is CASTEGTGTDTQYF. The CDR3 coding sequence is TGTGCCAGCACTGAAGGAACAGGCACAGATACGCAGTATTTT.

This chain joins TRBV4-3 and TRBJ2-3; 8 nucleotides match TRBD1. V was clipped by 0 bases and J by 2 bases; unmatched bases: 10. Germline V gene sequence: CDR1 LGHNA, CDR2 YSLEER. The CDR3 runs to 18 residues. The CDR3 here is CASSQDSKDRGFTDTQYF. Here the CDR3 DNA reads TGCGCCAGCAGCCAAGACTCGAAAGACAGGGGATTCACAGATACGCAGTATTTT.

J is TRBJ2-5 and V is TRBV6-5; no firm D call. Germline V gene lookup returns CDR1 MNHEY and CDR2 SVGAGI. The CDR3 has 15 amino acids. Trimming cost V 6 bases and J 2 bases, with 16 bases left between them. The CDR3 DNA is TGTGCCAGCAGCTCGGGTCTCAACATTCAAGAGACCCAGTACTTC. Translated, it gives CASSSGLNIQETQYF.

This clone was picked up a small number of times. The chain uses TRBV6-5 and TRBJ1-2; D perhaps matches TRBD1 (5 bases). The CDR3 runs 13 residues. In germline, CDR1 is MNHEY, CDR2 SVGAGI. V lost 6 bases to trimming and J lost 2 bases, with 10 bases between them. CDR3 sequence (DNA): TGTGCCAGCAGGGGGGGAGGGAACTATGGCTACACCTTC. Its translation: CASRGGGNYGYTF.

This chain uses TRBV6-4 with TRBJ2-1, with D possibly being TRBD1 (6 bases). Germline V lookup: CDR1 MRHNA, CDR2 SNTAGT. CDR3 length: 12 residues. Trimming cost V 10 bases and J 11 bases, with 18 bases left between them. CDR3 amino acids: CATPTDQGKQFF. CDR3 sequence (DNA): TGTGCCACCCCGACCGATCAGGGGAAGCAGTTCTTC.

The chain carries TRBV19 and TRBJ1-4; D is possibly TRBD1 (6 bases). The CDR3 has 16 residues. Germline CDR1 LNHDA, CDR2 SQIVND (reference sequence). V was pared by 5 bases and J by 7 bases, with 20 bases between. CDR3 bases: TGTGCCAGTAGTCCCGGCGGGGGGGCCGGGGGTGAAAAACTGTTTTTT. Protein: CASSPGGGAGGEKLFF.

The chain carries TRBV5-1 and TRBJ1-1; 8 bases are a match to TRBD1. The CDR3 is 15 residues long. V was clipped by 0 bases and J by 3 bases; unmatched bases: 4. Looked up from germline, CDR1 is SGHRS and CDR2 is YFSETQ. CDR3 sequence reads: CASSLAGQGHTEAFF. The DNA of the CDR3 is TGCGCCAGCAGCTTGGCCGGACAGGGCCACACTGAAGCTTTCTTT.

A word on this clone: One junction end does not reproduce the germline sequence, and a read error may be involved. This chain joins TRBV7-7 and TRBJ1-3; TRBD1 agrees at 7 bases. This CDR3 region has 16 residues. CDR1 is SSHAT and CDR2 is FNYEAQ in the germline V gene (reference sequence). The CDR3 DNA reads as TGTGCTAGCAGCCAAGGACAGGCCCACTCTGGAAACACCATATATTTT. Translating it yields CASSQGQAHSGNTIYF. Full variable domain (outside the CDR3, taken from reference TRBV7-7 and TRBJ1-3): GAGVSQSPRYKVTKRGQDVTLRCDPISSHATLYWYQQALGQGPEFLTYFNYEAQPDKSGLPSDRFSAERPEGSISTLTIQRTEQRDSAMYRCASSQGQAHSGNTIYFGEGSWLTVV.

The V call is TRBV7-3, the J call TRBJ1-1; D gene unclear. CDR3 length: 13 residues. CDR1 is SGHTA, CDR2 FQGTGA, per germline. V lost 2 bases and J 5 bases, leaving 9 bases between the germline ends. CDR3 sequence reads: CASSLAGRTEAFF. The CDR3 DNA reads TGTGCCAGCAGCTTAGCGGGAAGGACTGAAGCTTTCTTT.

In nucleotides, the CDR3 is TGTGCCAGCAGCTTAGCAGGGGGGGGAAAGAGTAATGAAAAACTGTTTTTT. As protein: CASSLAGGGKSNEKLFF. The chain carries TRBV7-2 and TRBJ1-4; possibly TRBD1 for D (6 bases). The CDR3 is 17 residues long. The germline CDR1 and CDR2 sequences are SGHTA and FQGNSA. Trimming left V 0 bases short and J 4 bases short, with 15 bases between.

The gene calls are TRBV30 and TRBJ2-5, with D possibly being TRBD1 (6 bases). Germline V lookup: CDR1 GTSNPN, CDR2 SVGIG (reference sequence). The CDR3 covers 13 residues. V was shortened by 3 bases and J by 4 bases, with 12 bases between the two germline ends. In DNA, the CDR3 is TGTGCCTGGAGCGGGCAGGGGACAGAGACCCAGTACTTC. Translating gives CAWSGQGTETQYF.

This sequence joins TRBV7-8 and TRBJ1-3, with TRBD1 matching over 7 bases. The germline CDR1 and CDR2 sequences are SGHVS and FQNEAQ. V dropped 4 bases and J dropped 3; count of bases not matched to a gene: 6. The CDR3 runs 15 residues. The CDR3 DNA is TGTGCCAGCAGCTCCAGACAGGGAATTGGAAACACCATATATTTT. This codes for CASSSRQGIGNTIYF.

This chain uses TRBV7-2 with TRBJ2-7; D is perhaps TRBD1 (5 bases). The V end was cut by 5 bases, the J end by 2 bases, with 10 bases between. CDR3 size: 13 residues. The germline CDR1 and CDR2 sequences are SGHTA and FQGNSA. CDR3 region: CASSRRQTYEQYF. CDR3 in DNA: TGTGCCAGCAGCCGGCGACAGACCTACGAGCAGTACTTC.

This CDR3 is CASSPTGGRETQYF. In DNA, the CDR3 is TGTGCCAGCAGCCCCACAGGGGGGCGAGAGACCCAGTACTTC. The rearrangement joins TRBV11-3 to TRBJ2-5; 8 bases are shared with TRBD1. CDR1 SGHNT and CDR2 YENEEA come from the germline V gene. This CDR3 has 14 amino acids. V shed 5 bases, J shed 4 bases, and the junction held 6 bases outside the gene matches.

The chain employs TRBV19 and TRBJ1-5, with 7 bases matching TRBD1. The V segment lost 5 bases and the J segment 3 bases; nucleotides outside the gene matches: 7. The CDR3 is 15 amino acids. Germline V gene lookup returns CDR1 LNHDA and CDR2 SQIVND (reference sequence). CDR3 amino acids: CASSLQGFSNQPQHF. The CDR3 DNA is TGTGCCAGTAGTCTACAGGGGTTTTCCAATCAGCCCCAGCATTTT.

This clone has just a few counts. Here the CDR3 reads CASSLVWSDTEAFF. CDR3 in DNA: TGTGCCAGCAGCTTGGTTTGGTCGGACACTGAAGCTTTCTTT. The V gene is TRBV5-6, the J gene TRBJ1-1; D uncertain. Trimming took off 0 bases at V and 3 bases at J, with 9 bases between the two ends. This CDR3 has 14 amino acids. Germline V gene lookup returns CDR1 SGHDT and CDR2 YYEEEE.

V is TRBV6-1 and J is TRBJ2-5; maybe TRBD2 (5 bases). The J call may not be correct, given that the DNA end is closer to TRBJ2-7. Germline values: CDR1 MNHNS, CDR2 SASEGT. The CDR3 loop spans 12 amino acids. The CDR3 region has the DNA TGTGCCAGCAGTGACCGGGAAAGCGAGCAGTACTTC. Translation: CASSDRESEQYF.

The chain recombines TRBV5-1 with TRBJ1-2; D gene ambiguous. CDR3 length: 14 residues. With 4 bases removed from V and 7 bases from J, the gap between germline ends came to 17 bases. Germline V CDR1 and CDR2: SGHRS, YFSETQ. Here the CDR3 DNA reads TGCGCCAGCAGCCAATGGGGTGCGGGGAGTGGCTACACCTTC. Translated: CASSQWGAGSGYTF.

The gene calls are TRBV19 and TRBJ1-1; TRBD1 matches at 12 bases. The CDR3 has 16 residues. Trimming cost V 6 bases and J 4 bases; bases outside gene matches: 9. The germline V gene has CDR1 LNHDA and CDR2 SQIVND (reference sequence). CDR3 in DNA: TGTGCCAGTAGGGGACAGGGGGCAATAAGTATCACTGAAGCTTTCTTT. The encoded protein is CASRGQGAISITEAFF.

This clone counts as medium-sized (0.01 to 0.1%). At the DNA level, this CDR3 is encoded by other sequences in the same sample as well. The chain uses TRBV5-1 and TRBJ1-1, with 9 bases matching TRBD1. Trimming cost V 0 bases and J 4 bases; bases outside gene matches: 1. The germline gives CDR1 SGHRS, CDR2 YFSETQ. This CDR3 contains 14 residues. The CDR3 coding sequence is TGCGCCAGCAGCTTGGGACAGGGGGGCACTGAAGCTTTCTTT. Amino acids: CASSLGQGGTEAFF.

The chain recombines TRBV15 with TRBJ2-2; D remains ambiguous. The CDR3 contains 13 residues. Trimming removed 0 bases from V and 7 bases from J, with 6 bases in between. Per the germline V gene, CDR1 is LNHNV and CDR2 is YYDKDF (reference sequence). In DNA, the CDR3 is TGTGCCACCAGCAGAGATTCGGTCGGGGAGCTGTTTTTT. Amino acids: CATSRDSVGELFF.